The 16 T cell receptor beta chains in this list originate from one sample, sequenced in a study of cytomegalovirus exposure and HLA in healthy donors. PCR amplification relied on 60 Vbeta primers (plus 13 Jbeta primers). Clones were sequenced by immunoSEQ multiplex PCR, and TCRdb holds only the in-frame ones, with some missing. Of 200,000 to 300,000 clones in the sample, 82% were seen once. The sample taken for sequencing was PBMCs. All receptors come from a woman aged 40 to 50 in good health and CMV-seropositive.

V usage is TRBV30 and J usage is TRBJ1-4; D call uncertain. Germline assignment: CDR1 GTSNPN and CDR2 SVGIG (reference sequence). Between the trimmed V and J ends, which lost 2 bases and 4 bases, there was a span of 11 bases. CDR3 length: 14 amino acids. This chain's CDR3 is CAWSFLHINEKLFF. The CDR3 bases are TGTGCCTGGAGTTTTCTGCACATTAATGAAAAACTGTTTTTT.

The chain is built from TRBV11-2 and TRBJ2-7; TRBD2 is a possible D gene (6 bases). The CDR3 spans 13 residues. The germline CDR1 and CDR2 sequences are SGHAT and FQNNGV. Deletions cut 5 bases from V and 2 bases from J, with 10 bases between. The CDR3 loop is CASSAGLTYEQYF. In DNA, the CDR3 is TGTGCCAGCAGCGCGGGATTGACCTACGAGCAGTACTTC.

CDR3 sequence (DNA): TGTGCCAGCAGCACAGCCCAGGGCTATGGCTACACCTTC. Its translation is CASSTAQGYGYTF. V and J are TRBV5-6 and TRBJ1-2, with D perhaps matching TRBD1 (5 bases). Germline-derived CDR1 and CDR2 are SGHDT and YYEEEE. The CDR3 runs to 13 residues. Trimming left V 4 bases short and J 4 bases short, with 11 bases between.

The V call is TRBV7-9, the J call TRBJ2-1; D perhaps matches TRBD1 (6 bases). The CDR3 sequence is 17 residues long. The V end lost 1 base, the J end lost 5 bases, and 18 bases lay between the germline ends. Per germline, CDR1 SEHNR and CDR2 FQNEAQ (reference sequence). This CDR3 is CASSLVGGPWADNEQFF. The CDR3 DNA follows: TGTGCCAGCAGCTTAGTAGGGGGTCCCTGGGCCGACAATGAGCAGTTCTTC.

This sequence joins TRBV5-1 and TRBJ2-1; the D is unclear. CDR1 and CDR2 (germline): SGHRS, YFSETQ. CDR3 length: 13 amino acids. Trimming shortened V by 5 bases and J by 0 bases, and 6 bases separated the two germline ends. CDR3 loop: CASRPSSYNEQFF. The CDR3 DNA follows: TGCGCCAGCAGACCTAGCTCCTACAATGAGCAGTTCTTC.

The V call is TRBV5-1, the J call TRBJ2-3; D is possibly TRBD2 (6 bases). The CDR3 loop spans 15 amino acids. With 1 base removed from V and 1 base from J, the gap between germline ends came to 10 bases. From germline, CDR1 is SGHRS and CDR2 YFSETQ. CDR3 loop: CASSLNGGGTDTQYF. The CDR3 DNA follows: TGCGCCAGCAGCTTGAACGGGGGTGGCACAGATACGCAGTATTTT.

The chain uses TRBV4-3 and TRBJ2-7, with D maybe TRBD2 (5 bases). Looked up from germline, CDR1 is LGHNA and CDR2 is YSLEER. The ends were cut back, 1 base at V and 6 bases at J, with 10 bases in the middle. This CDR3 has 13 residues. The CDR3 nucleotides are TGCGCCAGCAGCCAAGGAACTAGGAGCGAGCAGTACTTC. Protein product: CASSQGTRSEQYF.

CDR3 region: CASSSQIGELFF. The CDR3 bases are TGTGCCAGCAGCTCGCAGATCGGGGAGCTGTTTTTT. The chain joins TRBV7-3 to TRBJ2-2; D gene unclear. Germline V gene lookup returns CDR1 SGHTA and CDR2 FQGTGA. V shed 4 bases and J shed 7 bases, with 7 bases lying between them. The CDR3 has 12 residues.

The chain employs TRBV4-2 and TRBJ1-1; TRBD1 aligns across 9 bases. Unmatched junction bases numbered 14, after V lost 0 bases and J lost 3 bases. The germline V gene has CDR1 LGHNA and CDR2 YNFKEQ. The CDR3 is 19 amino acids. In nucleotides, the CDR3 is TGTGCCAGCAGCCAAGATTCAGGGGGGGGACAGGGAATGTACACTGAAGCTTTCTTT. It is translated as CASSQDSGGGQGMYTEAFF.

The rearrangement uses TRBV27 and TRBJ2-5; possible D gene TRBD2, 6 bases. V was shortened by 6 bases and J by 5 bases, with 19 bases between the two germline ends. The CDR3 extends over 15 amino acids. The V gene's germline CDR1 is MNHEY and CDR2 SMNVEV (reference sequence). The CDR3 nucleotides read TGTGCCAGCAGCCCTACGTGGGGGAGGCGGGAGACCCAGTACTTC. Translation gives CASSPTWGRRETQYF.

The chain has TRBV9 and TRBJ2-7; 11 nucleotides match TRBD2. Germline CDR1 is SGDLS and CDR2 is YYNGEE. Trimming removed 0 bases from V and 6 bases from J; junction bases left unmatched: 2. The CDR3 is 14 amino acids. CDR3 coding DNA: TGTGCCAGCAGCGTAGGTCTAGCGGGGGGCGAGCAGTACTTC. Amino acids: CASSVGLAGGEQYF.

The chain has TRBV10-1 and TRBJ1-2; 7 bases are a match to TRBD1. J was trimmed by 2 bases and V by 4 bases; bases with no gene match: 7. The germline V gene encodes CDR1 WNHNN and CDR2 SYGVQD (reference sequence). CDR3 size: 15 residues. This CDR3 is CASSAYGTVNYGYTF. Here the CDR3 DNA reads TGCGCCAGCAGTGCTTACGGGACAGTCAACTATGGCTACACCTTC.

The chain couples TRBV4-3 to TRBJ1-5; TRBD1 agrees at 7 bases. CDR3 length equals 14 residues. Germline V lookup: CDR1 LGHNA, CDR2 YSLEER. Trimming at V came to 6 bases and at J to 4 bases, leaving 6 bases not matched to a gene. This CDR3 is CASSPSTGNQPQHF. For the CDR3, the DNA is TGCGCCAGCAGTCCTTCGACAGGGAATCAGCCCCAGCATTTT.

The chain uses TRBV7-2 and TRBJ1-1, with TRBD1 identical over 7 bases. This CDR3 has 16 amino acids. CDR1 SGHTA and CDR2 FQGNSA come from the germline V gene. After removal of 3 bases from V and 1 base from J, the junction contained 8 bases not matched to a gene. The CDR3 region is CASSLGGQRSNTEAFF. CDR3 in DNA: TGTGCCAGCAGCTTGGGGGGACAGAGATCGAACACTGAAGCTTTCTTT.

This chain connects TRBV7-9 to TRBJ1-2; TRBD1 agrees at 7 bases. This CDR3 is 14 amino acids long. Germline CDR1 SEHNR, CDR2 FQNEAQ (reference sequence). J was trimmed by 4 bases and V by 6 bases; bases with no gene match: 8. CDR3: CASSTGDQSYGYTF. The CDR3 DNA reads TGTGCCAGCAGTACAGGGGATCAAAGCTATGGCTACACCTTC.

This sequence joins TRBV5-6 and TRBJ1-5, with 10 bases matching TRBD1. CDR1 is SGHDT, CDR2 YYEEEE, per germline. V shed 1 base, J shed 8 bases, and the junction held 6 bases outside the gene matches. The CDR3 covers 15 residues. CDR3 sequence: CASSLRGQGIEPQHF. The CDR3, as DNA: TGTGCCAGCAGCTTGAGGGGACAGGGGATAGAGCCCCAGCATTTT.